The 10 T cell receptor beta chains listed next were all sequenced from one sample in a study of shared clonotypes between healthy human individuals (dated by TCRdb to about 2020). Library preparation employed the immunoSEQ multiplex PCR assay. Sourced from immuneACCESS, this table was stored by TCRdb with only in-frame sequences that have V and J called. A share of the clones is absent; for the studies checked, an unresolved V gene accounts for under half, and the remainder has no known explanation. Across this sample there are 2 million to 2.5 million clones, with 80% to 95% seen only once. The ten largest clones take up 0.35% to 0.5% of the sample. Sequenced material: naive CD4+ T cells from PBMCs. This specimen's cell subset or site label, per the study, means: CD45RA+ positively selected. Every receptor here comes from a man between 18 and 29 years old in good health. Some clones in this sample may be carry-over from other donors' samples.

This rearrangement joins TRBV4-3 to TRBJ2-1, with TRBD2 matching 11 bases. This CDR3 is built from 17 residues. Germline CDR1 reads LGHNA; CDR2 reads YSLEER. V lost 1 base, J lost 4 bases, and 6 bases stayed unmatched. Here the CDR3 DNA reads TGCGCCAGCAGCCAAGGAGTCAGGACTAGCGGGTACAATGAGCAGTTCTTC. This encodes CASSQGVRTSGYNEQFF.

The chain uses TRBV21-1 and TRBJ1-1; TRBD1, the D gene given by the table, was not confirmed from the DNA. TRBV21-1 is classified as a pseudogene. The CDR3 is 10 residues long. The CDR3 nucleotides are TGTGCCAGCAGTGACAGTGAAGCTTTCTTT. Its protein product is CASSDSEAFF.

V gene TRBV19 combines with J gene TRBJ2-7, with TRBD1 matching over 7 bases. J lost 9 bases, V lost 6 bases, and 17 bases had no gene match. The germline CDR1 and CDR2 sequences are LNHDA and SQIVND (reference sequence). The CDR3 covers 15 residues. The CDR3 coding sequence is TGTGCCAGTAGCCCTCCCGGGACAGTCTACGAGAGGCAGTACTTC. Amino acid sequence: CASSPPGTVYERQYF.

About this clone: This specimen includes other DNA sequences encoding the same CDR3. The chain links TRBV5-1 to TRBJ1-1; D unclear. With 2 bases removed from V and 0 bases from J, the gap between germline ends came to 5 bases. The germline V gene has CDR1 SGHRS and CDR2 YFSETQ. The CDR3 extends over 13 amino acids. The CDR3 coding sequence is TGCGCCAGCAGCTTTGTCTTGAACACTGAAGCTTTCTTT. This sequence encodes CASSFVLNTEAFF.

The chain uses TRBV11-2 and TRBJ2-7; D may match TRBD1 or TRBD2 (6 bases each). The V end lost 3 bases, the J end lost 6 bases, and 15 bases lay between the germline ends. The CDR3 sequence is 14 residues long. CDR1 SGHAT and CDR2 FQNNGV come from the germline V gene. This CDR3 reads CASSFGGFDSEQYF. The CDR3 DNA reads TGTGCCAGCAGCTTCGGGGGCTTTGACTCCGAGCAGTACTTC.

A single count supports this clone. The CDR3 nucleotides read TGTGCCAGCAGTGAGAGGGGGCCAGGGGGGAGCGAGCAGTACTTC. Residues: CASSERGPGGSEQYF. The chain carries TRBV6-1 and TRBJ2-7; D is possibly TRBD1 (7 bases). CDR1 is MNHNS and CDR2 is SASEGT in the germline V gene. The CDR3 runs 15 residues. V lost 3 bases, J lost 6 bases, and 18 bases lay in between.

This chain connects TRBV29-1 to TRBJ2-7; 8 bases agree with TRBD1. The germline gives CDR1 SQVTM, CDR2 ANQGSEA. The CDR3 length is 14 residues. With V trimmed by 1 base and J by 5 bases, 7 bases remained unmatched. For the CDR3, the DNA is TGCAGCGTTGAAGGGACAGGGTCCTTAGACGAGCAGTACTTC. It specifies CSVEGTGSLDEQYF.

The CDR3 DNA follows: TGTGCCTGGAGTATACCGGGACAGCCGAACACTGAAGCTTTCTTT. As protein: CAWSIPGQPNTEAFF. The gene calls are TRBV30 and TRBJ1-1; 7 bases agree with TRBD1. The V gene end was trimmed by 2 bases and the J gene end by 1 base; junction bases not matched to a gene: 7. The CDR3 extends over 15 amino acids. The V gene's germline CDR1 is GTSNPN and CDR2 SVGIG (reference sequence).

The genes are TRBV7-2 and TRBJ2-1; TRBD2 might be the D (5 bases). CDR3 length: 16 residues. Trimming pared 2 bases from V and 0 bases from J, leaving 11 bases between. Germline V lookup: CDR1 SGHTA, CDR2 FQGNSA. CDR3 protein: CASSLLGSPSYNEQFF. The CDR3 DNA sequence: TGTGCCAGCAGCTTATTAGGGAGCCCCTCCTACAATGAGCAGTTCTTC.

The gene calls are TRBV28 and TRBJ1-5; 8 bases line up with TRBD1. The CDR3 sequence is 15 residues long. In germline, CDR1 is MDHEN, CDR2 SYDVKM. V shed 6 bases and J 8 bases; nucleotides not matched to a gene: 12. The DNA for the CDR3 is TGTGCCAGCAGCCCGTGGACAGGGAGAAGTGAGCCCCAGCATTTT. Protein: CASSPWTGRSEPQHF. Using reference TRBV28 and TRBJ1-5 for the parts outside the CDR3, the full variable domain is DVKVTQSSRYLVKRTGEKVFLECVQDMDHENMFWYRQDPGLGLRLIYFSYDVKMKEKGDIPEGYSVSREKKERFSLILESASTNQTSMYLCASSPWTGRSEPQHFGDGTRLSIL.